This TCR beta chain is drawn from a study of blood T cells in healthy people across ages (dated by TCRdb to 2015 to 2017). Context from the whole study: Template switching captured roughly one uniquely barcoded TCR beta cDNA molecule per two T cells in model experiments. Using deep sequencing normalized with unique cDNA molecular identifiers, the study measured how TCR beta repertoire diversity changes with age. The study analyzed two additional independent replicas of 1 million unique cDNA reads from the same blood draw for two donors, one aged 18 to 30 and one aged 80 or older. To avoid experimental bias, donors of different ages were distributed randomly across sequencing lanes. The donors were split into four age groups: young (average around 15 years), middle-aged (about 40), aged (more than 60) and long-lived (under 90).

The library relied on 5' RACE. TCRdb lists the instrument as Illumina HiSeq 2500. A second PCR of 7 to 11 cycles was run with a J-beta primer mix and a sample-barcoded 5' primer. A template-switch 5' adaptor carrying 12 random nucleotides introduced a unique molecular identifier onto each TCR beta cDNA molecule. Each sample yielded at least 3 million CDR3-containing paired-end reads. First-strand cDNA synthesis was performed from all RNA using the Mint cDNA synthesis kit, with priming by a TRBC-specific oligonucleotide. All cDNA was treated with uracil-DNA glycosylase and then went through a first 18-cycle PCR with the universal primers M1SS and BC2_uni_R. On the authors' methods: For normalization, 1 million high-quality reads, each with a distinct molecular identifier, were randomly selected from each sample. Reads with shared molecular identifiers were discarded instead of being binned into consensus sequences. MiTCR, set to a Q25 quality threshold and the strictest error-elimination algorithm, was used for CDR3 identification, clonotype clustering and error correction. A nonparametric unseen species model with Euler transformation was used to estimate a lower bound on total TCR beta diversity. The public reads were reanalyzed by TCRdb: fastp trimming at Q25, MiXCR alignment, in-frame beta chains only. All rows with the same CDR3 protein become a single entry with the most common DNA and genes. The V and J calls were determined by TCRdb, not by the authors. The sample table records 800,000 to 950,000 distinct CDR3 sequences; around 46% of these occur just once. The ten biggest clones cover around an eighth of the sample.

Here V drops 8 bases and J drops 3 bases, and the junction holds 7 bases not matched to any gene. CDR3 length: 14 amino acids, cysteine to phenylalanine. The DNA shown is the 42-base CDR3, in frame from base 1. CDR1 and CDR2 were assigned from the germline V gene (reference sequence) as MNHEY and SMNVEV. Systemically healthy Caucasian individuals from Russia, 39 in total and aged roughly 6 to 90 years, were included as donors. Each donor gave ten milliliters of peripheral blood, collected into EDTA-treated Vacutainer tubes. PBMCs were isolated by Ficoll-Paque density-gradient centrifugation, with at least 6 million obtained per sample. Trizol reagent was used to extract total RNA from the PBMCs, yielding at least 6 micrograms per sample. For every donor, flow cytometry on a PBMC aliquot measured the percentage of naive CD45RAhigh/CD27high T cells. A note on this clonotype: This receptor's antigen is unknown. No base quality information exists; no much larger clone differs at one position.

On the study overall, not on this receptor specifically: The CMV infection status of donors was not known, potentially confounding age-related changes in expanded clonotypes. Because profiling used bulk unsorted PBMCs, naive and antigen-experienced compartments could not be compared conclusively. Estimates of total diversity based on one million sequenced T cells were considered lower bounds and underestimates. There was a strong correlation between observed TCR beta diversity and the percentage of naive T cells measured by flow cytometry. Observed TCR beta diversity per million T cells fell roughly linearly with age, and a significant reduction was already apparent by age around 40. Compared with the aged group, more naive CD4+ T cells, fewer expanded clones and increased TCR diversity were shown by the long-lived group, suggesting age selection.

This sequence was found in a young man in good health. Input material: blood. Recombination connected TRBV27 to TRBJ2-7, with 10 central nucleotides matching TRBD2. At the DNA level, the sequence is TGTGCCAGCCGATCTAGCGGGGGACACTACGAGCAGTACTTC. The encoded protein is CASRSSGGHYEQYF.